This TCR beta chain emerged from a study of cytomegalovirus exposure and HLA in healthy donors. Notes on the study in general: Later analysis placed DRB1 highest and HLA-C lowest in TCR association rates, which differed by HLA locus.

This PCR relied on a set of 60 Vbeta primers and 13 Jbeta primers. Clones were sequenced by immunoSEQ multiplex PCR, and TCRdb holds only the in-frame ones, with some missing. The profile shows about 150,000 clones, 80% of them singletons. Details on this clone: Its target is not known.

Input material: PBMCs. The TCR comes from a male donor in good health and CMV-seronegative.

This CDR3 reads CASSVGTGVFYGYTF. The CDR3 DNA sequence: TGTGCCAGCAGCGTAGGGACAGGGGTATTCTATGGCTACACCTTC. The chain is built from TRBV9 and TRBJ1-2; the match to TRBD1 covers 9 bases. The J segment lost 4 bases and the V segment lost 0 bases, leaving 4 bases of the junction unmatched. The CDR3 has 15 amino acids. The germline V gene encodes CDR1 SGDLS and CDR2 YYNGEE.